This TCR beta chain is from a study of early T cells in non-severe SARS-CoV-2 infection. Germline-derived CDR1 and CDR2 are MGHRA and YSYEKL. The CDR3 has 18 amino acids. Trimming took 4 bases from V and 6 from J, leaving 26 bases between them. Each CDR3 protein gets one entry after TCRdb re-called the 5' RACE reads with MiXCR. The sample includes about 81,000 distinct CDR3 sequences, 5% to 7% of them seen just once. This clonotype was detected only a few times. The V gene is TRBV4-1, the J gene TRBJ2-3; weak D call: TRBD1 (6 bases). This TCR was recovered from an adult who was a healthcare worker with PCR-confirmed SARS-CoV-2 infection or an uninfected control (not recorded which). The sequenced sample was whole blood. CDR3 DNA sequence: TGCGCCAGCAGCCGAGCACAGGGACCCGTCAATACCCGGGATACGCAGTATTTT. This sequence encodes CASSRAQGPVNTRDTQYF.